The 31 T cell receptor beta chains given below trace back to one sample, sequenced in a study of T-cell memory formation after mild COVID-19. TCRdb recomputed calls from the 5' RACE reads with MiXCR, one row per CDR3 protein. The table has roughly 100,000 distinct CDR3 sequences, roughly an eighth seen once. Sequencing was done on a sample of PBMCs or a T cell subset sorted from them (not recorded which). The receptors originated from an adult woman who had mild COVID-19 (a few samples of this study predate the infection). Cell type and time point are not known.

V usage is TRBV7-3 and J usage is TRBJ2-3; a weak D match, TRBD2 (6 bases). V was shortened by 4 bases and J by 4 bases, with 21 bases between the two germline ends. The CDR3 consists of 17 residues. Germline lookup yields CDR1 SGHTA and CDR2 FQGTGA. CDR3 in DNA: TGTGCCAGCAGCTCGGGGACTGGGAGTCCCCGGGCAGATACGCAGTATTTT. This codes for CASSSGTGSPRADTQYF.

The V gene is TRBV6-2 or TRBV6-3, the J gene TRBJ2-7; 10 nucleotides agree with TRBD2. V shed 7 bases and J 0 bases; nucleotides not matched to a gene: 6. CDR1 MNHEY and CDR2 SVGEGT come from the germline V gene. The CDR3 length is 15 residues. The CDR3 loop reads CASTEAGGVSYEQYF. The CDR3 bases are TGTGCCAGCACCGAAGCGGGAGGGGTCTCCTACGAGCAGTACTTC.

This clonotype has more than one count but fewer than ten. This rearrangement joins TRBV6-6 to TRBJ1-1; D not resolved. Germline lookup yields CDR1 MNHNY and CDR2 SVGAGI (reference sequence). This CDR3 region has 14 residues. Trimming took 5 bases from V and 5 from J, leaving 15 bases between them. This chain's CDR3 is CASSPLRGETEAFF. The CDR3 coding sequence is TGTGCCAGCAGTCCCCTCCGGGGTGAAACTGAAGCTTTCTTT.

V usage is TRBV29-1 and J usage is TRBJ1-3, with a weak D call TRBD1 (5 bases). V lost 6 bases, J lost 1 base, and 13 bases lay in between. The germline CDR1 and CDR2 sequences are SQVTM and ANQGSEA. The CDR3 consists of 14 residues. The CDR3 here is CSVTGTASGNTIYF. As DNA, the CDR3 is TGCAGCGTCACCGGGACTGCTTCTGGAAACACCATATATTTT.

The CDR3 DNA is TGTGCCAGCAGTTTTGGCGCCTACAGGGAGCAGTACTTC. It codes for CASSFGAYREQYF. This rearrangement joins TRBV27 to TRBJ2-7; D may be TRBD1 (5 bases). Germline lookup yields CDR1 MNHEY and CDR2 SMNVEV (reference sequence). Trimming shortened V by 3 bases and J by 7 bases, and 13 bases separated the two germline ends. CDR3 length equals 13 residues.

This clonotype was picked up many times. The CDR3 DNA reads TGCGCCAGCAGCCAAGATCCCGTTAGCTCCTACGAGCAGTACTTC. Translation: CASSQDPVSSYEQYF. V gene TRBV4-1 combines with J gene TRBJ2-7, with D uncertain. The CDR3 loop spans 15 amino acids. V was clipped by 0 bases and J by 0 bases, with 9 bases between them. The germline V gene encodes CDR1 MGHRA and CDR2 YSYEKL.

The chain combines TRBV12-3 or TRBV12-4 with TRBJ1-2; the D gene is possibly TRBD1 (6 bases). Deletions cut 6 bases from V and 4 bases from J, with 15 bases between. The CDR3 runs 14 residues. CDR3 sequence: CASRPDRGPYGYTF. The CDR3 bases are TGTGCCAGCAGGCCGGACAGAGGGCCCTATGGCTACACCTTC.

The V call is TRBV30, the J call TRBJ2-3; TRBD2 aligns across 13 bases. The CDR3 totals 15 residues. V lost 3 bases, J lost 5 bases, and 5 bases stayed unmatched. The germline gives CDR1 GTSNPN, CDR2 SVGIG (reference sequence). CDR3 loop: CAWSLLAGGRDTQYF. The CDR3 DNA sequence: TGTGCCTGGAGCCTACTAGCGGGAGGGAGAGATACGCAGTATTTT.

The chain carries TRBV27 and TRBJ2-7; TRBD2 matches 7 bases. The CDR3 contains 13 residues. The trim removed 7 bases at V and 2 bases at J, leaving 5 bases unmatched. Germline V gives CDR1 MNHEY, CDR2 SMNVEV (reference sequence). CDR3 in amino acids: CASKAAGPYEQYF. The CDR3 region has the DNA TGTGCCAGCAAAGCAGCGGGACCCTACGAGCAGTACTTC.

This clonotype has a count of ten or more. V usage is TRBV7-9 and J usage is TRBJ1-5; D unclear. CDR1 SEHNR and CDR2 FQNEAQ come from the germline V gene (reference sequence). Trimming left V 5 bases short and J 4 bases short, with 6 bases between. There are 12 residues in the CDR3. The CDR3, as DNA: TGTGCCAGCAGCATTCCTAATCAGCCCCAGCATTTT. Its translation: CASSIPNQPQHF.

In its sample, this clonotype was seen a few times. The gene calls are TRBV11-3 and TRBJ2-6; TRBD2 matches at 7 bases. The germline V gene encodes CDR1 SGHNT and CDR2 YENEEA. The ends lost 7 bases at V and 2 bases at J; junction bases unmatched: 17. The CDR3 extends over 19 amino acids. CDR3 in amino acids: CASNGPTGSGGPGANVLTF. Written as DNA, the CDR3 is TGTGCCAGCAACGGCCCTACTGGGTCGGGAGGACCTGGGGCCAACGTCCTGACTTTC.

This chain joins TRBV5-6 and TRBJ2-7; 7 bases match TRBD1. This CDR3 comprises 16 residues. The V gene's germline CDR1 is SGHDT and CDR2 YYEEEE. Unmatched junction bases numbered 9, after V lost 3 bases and J lost 0 bases. CDR3 sequence: CASSSVGDRSSYEQYF. CDR3 nucleotide sequence: TGTGCCAGCAGCTCCGTGGGGGACAGAAGCTCCTACGAGCAGTACTTC.

There are a few counts of this clonotype. The chain joins TRBV12-3 or TRBV12-4 to TRBJ2-1, with D perhaps matching TRBD1 or TRBD2 (5 bases each). The CDR3 covers 15 residues. The V gene lost 8 bases and the J gene lost 4 bases, with 18 bases spanning the gap. CDR3 bases: TGTGCCAGCCATCCCCCGGGCTGGGGGTACAATGAGCAGTTCTTC. Encoded protein: CASHPPGWGYNEQFF.

The chain employs TRBV12-3 or TRBV12-4 and TRBJ1-5, with TRBD1 as a possible D gene (6 bases). This CDR3 is 14 amino acids long. The V gene lost 3 bases and the J gene lost 5 bases, with 11 bases spanning the gap. Here the CDR3 reads CASSFWAGDQPQHF. CDR3 bases: TGTGCCAGCAGTTTTTGGGCAGGGGATCAGCCCCAGCATTTT.

The rearrangement joins TRBV12-3 or TRBV12-4 to TRBJ2-7; no definite D call. This CDR3 spans 15 amino acids. Trimming pared 3 bases from V and 5 bases from J, leaving 17 bases between. The CDR3 DNA reads TGTGCCAGCAGTTTCGCTCCGGACCTAAAAGACGAGCAGTACTTC. Its protein is CASSFAPDLKDEQYF.

This clonotype was seen a handful of times. The chain is built from TRBV18 and TRBJ2-3; 10 nucleotides align to TRBD2. V trimming: 0 bases; J trimming: 3 bases; junction bases outside the gene matches: 15. The CDR3 totals 20 residues. From germline, CDR1 is KGHSH and CDR2 LQKENI. DNA for the CDR3: TGTGCCAGCTCACCACCGACGGCGTTGAGCGGGAGGGCCCCAACAGATACGCAGTATTTT. It encodes CASSPPTALSGRAPTDTQYF.

The chain recombines TRBV7-9 with TRBJ1-1; D remains ambiguous. This CDR3 has 14 amino acids. V was cut by 2 bases and J by 2 bases, with 9 bases left in between. Germline assignment: CDR1 SEHNR and CDR2 FQNEAQ (reference sequence). Here the CDR3 reads CASSLSAGNTEAFF. For the CDR3, the DNA is TGTGCCAGCAGCTTATCAGCGGGCAACACTGAAGCTTTCTTT.

This clonotype was counted a few times. V is TRBV4-3 and J is TRBJ2-7, with TRBD2 matching 14 bases. CDR3 length: 15 residues. The germline V gene has CDR1 LGHNA and CDR2 YSLEER. The V gene end was trimmed by 3 bases and the J gene end by 4 bases; junction bases not matched to a gene: 2. The CDR3 bases are TGCGCCAGCAGCCAGAGACTAGCGGGAGGGTACGAGCAGTACTTC. It yields the protein CASSQRLAGGYEQYF.

This chain links TRBV5-8 with TRBJ2-1; D call uncertain. The CDR3 has 15 residues. Trimming left V 2 bases short and J 3 bases short, with 12 bases between. The germline V gene has CDR1 SGHTS and CDR2 YDEGEE. CDR3 sequence: CASSLSSPGYNEQFF. The CDR3, as DNA: TGTGCCAGCAGCTTAAGTAGCCCGGGCTACAATGAGCAGTTCTTC.

This clonotype showed up just a few times. J is TRBJ1-6 and V is TRBV4-1; TRBD1 is a possible D gene (5 bases). The germline V and J ends were trimmed by 1 base and 7 bases, with 14 bases remaining between them. The CDR3 runs to 16 residues. Germline CDR1 reads MGHRA; CDR2 reads YSYEKL. In DNA, the CDR3 is TGCGCCAGCAGCCAAGCCCCGGGACGGAGAAATTCACCCCTCCACTTT. Translating it yields CASSQAPGRRNSPLHF.

This clonotype was counted between two and nine times. The V gene is TRBV7-3, the J gene TRBJ2-3; maybe TRBD2 (6 bases). Germline V lookup: CDR1 SGHTA, CDR2 FQGTGA. The CDR3 contains 13 residues. The V end lost 10 bases, the J end lost 5 bases, and 16 bases lay between the germline ends. CDR3 region: CATRLTGGDTQYF. CDR3 bases: TGTGCCACTCGACTGACCGGGGGAGATACGCAGTATTTT. Full variable domain (remainder filled in from reference TRBV7-3 and TRBJ2-3): GAGVSQTPSNKVTEKGKYVELRCDPISGHTALYWYRQSLGQGPEFLIYFQGTGAADDSGLPNDRFFAVRPEGSVSTLKIQRTERGDSAVYLCATRLTGGDTQYFGPGTRLTVL.

This clonotype was found a few times. V is TRBV25-1 and J is TRBJ2-5, with D perhaps matching TRBD1 (6 bases). With 1 base removed from V and 5 bases from J, the gap between germline ends came to 14 bases. CDR3 length equals 15 residues. Germline-derived CDR1 and CDR2 are MGHDK and SYGVNS. DNA of the CDR3: TGTGCCAGCAGTGAATTTCAGGGGCGGCGGGAGACCCAGTACTTC. As protein: CASSEFQGRRETQYF. Looking up the rest from reference TRBV25-1 and TRBJ2-5 gives the full variable domain: EADIYQTPRYLVIGTGKKITLECSQTMGHDKMYWYQQDPGMELHLIHYSYGVNSTEKGDLSSESTVSRIRTEHFPLTLESARPSHTSQYLCASSEFQGRRETQYFGPGTRLLVL.

This clonotype appeared a few times. This rearrangement joins TRBV2 to TRBJ2-7; maybe TRBD1 (5 bases). V was pared by 3 bases and J by 1 base, with 13 bases between. The CDR3 has 15 residues. Germline CDR1 and CDR2: SNHLY and FYNNEI. The CDR3 region has the DNA TGTGCCAGCAGTGAGTGGCAGGGCCATTCCTACGAGCAGTACTTC. It yields the protein CASSEWQGHSYEQYF.

This clonotype turned up a few times. This chain links TRBV7-6 with TRBJ2-2; TRBD1 matches at 9 bases. Germline CDR1 reads SGHVS; CDR2 reads FNYEAQ. The ends lost 6 bases at V and 6 bases at J; junction bases unmatched: 14. The CDR3 has 17 amino acids. CDR3 coding DNA: TGTGCCAGCAGTTGGGACAGGGCAGACCCGGGAGCCGGGGAGCTGTTTTTT. This encodes CASSWDRADPGAGELFF. Together with reference TRBV7-6 and TRBJ2-2, the CDR3 gives the full variable domain: GAGVSQSPRYKVTKRGQDVALRCDPISGHVSLYWYRQALGQGPEFLTYFNYEAQQDKSGLPNDRFSAERPEGSISTLTIQRTEQRDSAMYRCASSWDRADPGAGELFFGEGSRLTVL.

This clonotype came up a few times. The CDR3 DNA reads TGTGCCAGCAGCTTCTACCCTCTAGCGGGGGGCATTGACAATGAGCAGTTCTTC. Amino acid sequence: CASSFYPLAGGIDNEQFF. This sequence joins TRBV7-2 and TRBJ2-1; 11 nucleotides agree with TRBD2. The CDR3 sequence is 18 residues long. Germline loops: CDR1 SGHTA, CDR2 FQGNSA. The trim removed 3 bases at V and 5 bases at J, leaving 12 bases unmatched.

On this clonotype itself: A read error may account for a junction end that differs from germline. The V call is TRBV5-5, the J call TRBJ2-1; D might be TRBD2 (5 bases). The CDR3 totals 13 residues. Germline V CDR1 and CDR2: SGHKS, YYEKEE (reference sequence). CDR3 bases: TGTGCCATCAGCTTGGACTTGGGGAATGAGCAGTTCTTC. As protein: CAISLDLGNEQFF.

The V and J genes are TRBV10-3 and TRBJ2-1; 12 bases are a match to TRBD2. Germline V CDR1 and CDR2: ENHRY, SYGVKD. V lost 6 bases to trimming and J lost 5 bases; unmatched junction nucleotides: 8. CDR3 length: 16 amino acids. The CDR3 here is CAIRTGLAGGDNEQFF. CDR3 DNA: TGTGCCATCAGGACTGGCCTAGCGGGGGGGGACAATGAGCAGTTCTTC.

This sequence joins TRBV20-1 and TRBJ1-2, with D perhaps TRBD1 (6 bases). The germline V and J ends were trimmed by 0 bases and 4 bases, with 9 bases remaining between them. Per germline, CDR1 DFQATT and CDR2 SNEGSKA (reference sequence). The length of the CDR3 is 13 residues. The CDR3: CSARDGGAYGYTF. The DNA for the CDR3 is TGCAGTGCTAGAGACGGGGGCGCCTATGGCTACACCTTC.

CDR3 amino acids: CASSLGPSGAYEQYF. CDR3 in DNA: TGTGCCAGCAGCTTAGGACCTAGCGGGGCATACGAGCAGTACTTC. The gene calls are TRBV7-6 and TRBJ2-7, with TRBD2 matching 9 bases. This CDR3 spans 15 amino acids. With 1 base clipped from V and 4 bases from J, the junction kept 5 bases outside the gene matches. Germline-derived CDR1 and CDR2 are SGHVS and FNYEAQ.

The sample holds a few counts of this clonotype. Relative to the germline gene, one junction end is altered; a read error may explain this. The chain is built from TRBV29-1 and TRBJ2-7; TRBD1 matches 11 bases. There are 16 residues in the CDR3. The germline CDR1 and CDR2 sequences are SQVTM and ANQGSEA. For the CDR3, the DNA is TGCAGCGTTGACTACGCCCGGGACAGGGGGTCCTCCGAGCAGTACTTC. Amino acid sequence: CSVDYARDRGSSEQYF.

This clonotype was seen only once. The V and J genes are TRBV3-1 and TRBJ2-2; 8 bases line up with TRBD2. The CDR3 sequence is 14 residues long. Unmatched junction bases numbered 4, after V lost 4 bases and J lost 6 bases. Germline V lookup: CDR1 LGHDT, CDR2 YNNKEL (reference sequence). This CDR3 reads CASSLETSAGELFF. As DNA, the CDR3 is TGTGCCAGCAGCCTGGAGACTAGCGCCGGGGAGCTGTTTTTT.